The clone carrying this T cell receptor beta chain has a count of ten or more. The target antigen is unknown. Amplification of the TCR beta CDR3 regions used RNA transcripts (as template). Following a first-round RT-PCR that used HTBI primers, a second-round multiplex PCR was carried out. TCRdb re-derived calls from the multiplex PCR reads in MiXCR, one entry per CDR3 protein. The sample yields a few hundred thousand distinct CDR3 sequences, roughly 15% seen once. This sample was included in a study of Graves' ophthalmopathy and Graves' hyperthyroidism. General observations from the study: Appearing in blood as well were most expanded thyroid clonotypes above 0.001 frequency.

The CDR3 loop spans 13 amino acids. The V end was cut by 7 bases, the J end by 8 bases, with 16 bases between. Germline V lookup: CDR1 KGHDR, CDR2 SFDVKD. The sequenced sample was peripheral blood. The origin of this receptor is a young woman with stable Graves' hyperthyroidism. This sequence joins TRBV24-1 and TRBJ1-1; D is perhaps TRBD1 (6 bases). The CDR3: CATSQTGGREAFF. CDR3 sequence (DNA): TGTGCCACCAGCCAGACGGGGGGCAGAGAAGCTTTCTTT.